This T cell receptor (beta chain) is from a study of identical twins. General observations from the study: Out-of-frame alpha sequences common to twins exhibited a surplus of low generation probability.

Germline values: CDR1 MDHEN, CDR2 SYDVKM. CDR3 length: 17 amino acids. In regard to this clonotype: Its antigen is still unknown. One junction end does not reproduce the germline sequence, and a read error may be involved.

TCRdb re-called the 5' RACE reads with MiXCR, one entry per CDR3 protein. The table lists 1.5 million to 2 million distinct CDR3 sequences, under 35% of them singletons. This TCR came from a newborn girl in good health. This chain connects TRBV28 to TRBJ2-1; D may be TRBD1 (6 bases). The sample was cord blood. The CDR3 sequence is CVSSSRGFYRNYNEQFF. The CDR3 DNA reads TGTGTCAGCAGTTCCAGGGGATTCTACCGAAACTACAATGAGCAGTTCTTC.